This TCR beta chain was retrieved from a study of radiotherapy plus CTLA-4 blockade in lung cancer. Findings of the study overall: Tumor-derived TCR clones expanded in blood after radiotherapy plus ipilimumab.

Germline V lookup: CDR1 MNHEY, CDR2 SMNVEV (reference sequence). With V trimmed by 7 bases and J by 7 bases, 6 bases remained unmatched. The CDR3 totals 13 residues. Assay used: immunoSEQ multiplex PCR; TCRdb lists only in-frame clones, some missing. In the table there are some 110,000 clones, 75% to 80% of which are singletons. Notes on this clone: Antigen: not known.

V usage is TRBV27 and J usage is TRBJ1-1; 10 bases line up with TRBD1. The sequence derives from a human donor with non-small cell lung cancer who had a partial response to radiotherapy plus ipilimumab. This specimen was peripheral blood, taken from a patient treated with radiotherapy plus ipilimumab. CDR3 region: CASNRGTGVEAFF. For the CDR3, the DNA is TGTGCCAGCAACCGTGGGACAGGGGTTGAAGCTTTCTTT.